This TCR beta chain was recorded in a study of blood T cell repertoires in COVID-19. Study background: In each case, the material was cDNA or gDNA derived from T cells, B-cell-depleted T cells, or PBMCs.

The germline V and J ends were trimmed by 3 bases and 9 bases, with 6 bases remaining between them. CDR1 and CDR2 (germline): ENHRY, SYGVKD. This CDR3 has 12 residues. The method was immunoSEQ multiplex PCR; TCRdb's version includes in-frame clones alone and lacks a portion of them. Among roughly 46,000 clones listed, 88% were seen once. This TCR was recovered from a man aged 50-59 years with active COVID-19. The material sequenced was peripheral blood. The chain is built from TRBV10-3 and TRBJ1-6; maybe TRBD1 (6 bases). DNA for the CDR3: TGTGCCATCAGTGACAGGGGTTCACCCCTCCACTTT. It specifies CAISDRGSPLHF.